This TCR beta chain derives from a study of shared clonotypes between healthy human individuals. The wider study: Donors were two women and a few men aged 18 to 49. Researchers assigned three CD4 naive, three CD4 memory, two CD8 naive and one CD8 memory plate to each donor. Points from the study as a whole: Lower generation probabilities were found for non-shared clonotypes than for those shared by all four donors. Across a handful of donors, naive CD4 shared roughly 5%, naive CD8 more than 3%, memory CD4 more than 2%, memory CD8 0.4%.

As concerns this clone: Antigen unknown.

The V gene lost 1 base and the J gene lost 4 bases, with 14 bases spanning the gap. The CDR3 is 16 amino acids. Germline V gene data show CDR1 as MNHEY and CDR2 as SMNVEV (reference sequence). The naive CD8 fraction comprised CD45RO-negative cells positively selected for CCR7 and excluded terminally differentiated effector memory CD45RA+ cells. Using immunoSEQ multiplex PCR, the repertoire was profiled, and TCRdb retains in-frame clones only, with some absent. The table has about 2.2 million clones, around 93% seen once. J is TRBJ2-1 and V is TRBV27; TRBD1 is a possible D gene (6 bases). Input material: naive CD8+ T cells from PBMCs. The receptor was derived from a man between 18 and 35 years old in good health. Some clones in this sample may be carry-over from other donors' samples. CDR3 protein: CASSLFTGTSYNEQFF. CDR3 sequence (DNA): TGTGCCAGCAGTTTATTTACAGGGACGTCATACAATGAGCAGTTCTTC.